Presented here are 29 T cell receptor beta chains from one specimen sequenced in a study of T cell responses to AZD1222 COVID-19 vaccine. Method: immunoSEQ multiplex PCR; TCRdb's copy keeps in-frame clones and lacks some. The sample includes roughly 130,000 clones, around 87% seen only once; the top ten take 2.5% to 4%. The sequenced sample was peripheral blood, obtained on day 0 of AZD1222 vaccination. The receptors come from an adult in good health.

V gene TRBV5-6 combines with J gene TRBJ1-1, with a weak D call TRBD1 (5 bases). The CDR3 runs to 15 residues. V shed 3 bases and J shed 0 bases, with 12 bases lying between them. Germline assignment: CDR1 SGHDT and CDR2 YYEEEE. CDR3 bases: TGTGCCAGCAGCTCGGCGACAGCCTTGAACACTGAAGCTTTCTTT. Residues: CASSSATALNTEAFF.

The chain uses TRBV7-8 and TRBJ1-2; D call uncertain. CDR1 and CDR2 from the germline V gene are SGHVS and FQNEAQ. This CDR3 has 13 residues. Trimming shortened V by 5 bases and J by 4 bases, and 11 bases separated the two germline ends. The CDR3 spells CASSPDPIYGYTF. CDR3 nucleotides: TGTGCCAGCAGCCCGGACCCAATCTATGGCTACACCTTC. Full variable domain (remainder filled in from reference TRBV7-8 and TRBJ1-2): GAGVSQSPRYKVAKRGQDVALRCDPISGHVSLFWYQQALGQGPEFLTYFQNEAQLDKSGLPSDRFFAERPEGSVSTLKIQRTQQEDSAVYLCASSPDPIYGYTFGSGTRLTVV.

The chain couples TRBV28 to TRBJ1-6; possibly TRBD1 for D (5 bases). Between the trimmed V and J ends, which lost 1 base and 14 bases, there was a span of 6 bases. CDR3 length equals 11 residues. Germline assignment: CDR1 MDHEN and CDR2 SYDVKM. CDR3 nucleotides: TGTGCCAGCAGTTTATTACAGGCCCTCCACTTT. Protein sequence: CASSLLQALHF.

V is TRBV28 and J is TRBJ2-7, with 7 bases matching TRBD2. V was clipped by 6 bases and J by 4 bases; unmatched bases: 6. The germline V gene encodes CDR1 MDHEN and CDR2 SYDVKM. This CDR3 is 13 amino acids long. This CDR3 reads CASRLAERYEQYF. The CDR3 nucleotides are TGTGCCAGCAGGCTAGCGGAACGTTACGAGCAGTACTTC.

The chain couples TRBV6-5 to TRBJ2-2; D not certain. CDR1 and CDR2 (germline): MNHEY, SVGAGI. The CDR3 is 16 amino acids. Trimming took off 2 bases at V and 0 bases at J, with 10 bases between the two ends. CDR3 amino acids: CASSYLQAANTGELFF. DNA for the CDR3: TGTGCCAGCAGTTACCTGCAGGCGGCGAACACCGGGGAGCTGTTTTTT.

A word on this clone: Mismatch with germline at one junction end may stem from a read error. The chain is built from TRBV5-1 and TRBJ1-2, with 7 positions matching TRBD1. This CDR3 has 13 residues. Germline V gene lookup returns CDR1 SGHRS and CDR2 YFSETQ. The CDR3 spells CASSLDGQASPLF. The DNA for the CDR3 is TGCGCCAGCAGCTTGGATGGACAGGCATCCCCCCTCTTC.

The chain recombines TRBV6-5 with TRBJ1-1, with D perhaps TRBD1 (5 bases). Germline V gene data show CDR1 as MNHEY and CDR2 as SVGAGI. The CDR3 contains 16 residues. Trimming shortened V by 0 bases and J by 1 base, and 12 bases separated the two germline ends. The CDR3 loop reads CASSYSTGTTNTEAFF. DNA for the CDR3: TGTGCCAGCAGTTACTCGACCGGGACTACGAACACTGAAGCTTTCTTT.

The chain is built from TRBV28 and TRBJ1-2; 7 nucleotides match TRBD1. V trimming: 7 bases; J trimming: 8 bases; junction bases outside the gene matches: 16. This CDR3 comprises 15 residues. Per the germline V gene, CDR1 is MDHEN and CDR2 is SYDVKM. CDR3 DNA sequence: TGTGCCAGCAACCTCATGAACAGGGGAAGGGGAGGCTACACCTTC. It encodes CASNLMNRGRGGYTF.

The chain is built from TRBV5-1 and TRBJ1-1; D call uncertain. The CDR3 length is 15 residues. V lost 3 bases and J lost 1, with 13 bases in between. From germline, CDR1 is SGHRS and CDR2 YFSETQ. CDR3 DNA: TGCGCCAGCAGCTCAGCCCCTAACCAGAACACTGAAGCTTTCTTT. Translation gives CASSSAPNQNTEAFF.

The CDR3 nucleotides are TGTGCCAGCAGCCGACCCCCGGGGGGGTTCCACGAGCAGTACTTC. Its protein is CASSRPPGGFHEQYF. This chain uses TRBV13 with TRBJ2-7; 8 nucleotides align to TRBD2. Trimming cost V 5 bases and J 5 bases; bases outside gene matches: 11. CDR3 length: 15 residues. Germline lookup yields CDR1 PRHDT and CDR2 FYEKMQ (reference sequence).

The rearrangement joins TRBV29-1 to TRBJ1-1, with 8 bases lining up with TRBD1. The CDR3 runs to 13 residues. Trimming removed 6 bases from V and 3 bases from J; junction bases left unmatched: 6. The germline V gene has CDR1 SQVTM and CDR2 ANQGSEA. The CDR3 protein is CSVGGQGDTEAFF. The CDR3 DNA reads as TGCAGCGTCGGTGGACAGGGAGACACTGAAGCTTTCTTT. Complete variable domain (other parts from reference TRBV29-1 and TRBJ1-1): SAVISQKPSRDICQRGTSLTIQCQVDSQVTMMFWYRQQPGQSLTLIATANQGSEATYESGFVIDKFPISRPNLTFSTLTVSNMSPEDSSIYLCSVGGQGDTEAFFGQGTRLTVV.

In DNA, the CDR3 is TGTGCCAGCAGTCCTCATTTTCAGGGGGCTAGCACAGATACGCAGTATTTT. Protein sequence: CASSPHFQGASTDTQYF. This rearrangement joins TRBV27 to TRBJ2-3; 8 positions match TRBD1. This CDR3 spans 17 amino acids. V trimming: 5 bases; J trimming: 0 bases; junction bases outside the gene matches: 10. Germline lookup yields CDR1 MNHEY and CDR2 SMNVEV (reference sequence).

This clone was counted a few times. In DNA, the CDR3 is TGCGCCAGCAGCTTGGGAAGGGCCACTGAAGCTTTCTTT. Protein: CASSLGRATEAFF. This rearrangement joins TRBV5-1 to TRBJ1-1; D uncertain. The CDR3 spans 13 residues. CDR1 and CDR2 (germline): SGHRS, YFSETQ. V dropped 0 bases and J dropped 4 bases, with 7 bases sitting between them.

This clone was seen a handful of times. The rearrangement uses TRBV19 and TRBJ1-1; D uncertain. The V end lost 5 bases, the J end lost 2 bases, and 9 bases lay between the germline ends. This CDR3 comprises 13 residues. The germline CDR1 and CDR2 sequences are LNHDA and SQIVND (reference sequence). As DNA, the CDR3 is TGTGCCAGTAGTCCCGAGGGCAACACTGAAGCTTTCTTT. It translates to CASSPEGNTEAFF. The variable domain in full, with the rest retrieved from reference TRBV19 and TRBJ1-1, is DGGITQSPKYLFRKEGQNVTLSCEQNLNHDAMYWYRQDPGQGLRLIYYSQIVNDFQKGDIAEGYSVSREKKESFPLTVTSAQKNPTAFYLCASSPEGNTEAFFGQGTRLTVV.

This clone was found once. This chain uses TRBV28 with TRBJ2-2; no clear D. The CDR3 length is 14 residues. Germline CDR1 and CDR2: MDHEN and SYDVKM. V was shortened by 2 bases and J by 7 bases, with 11 bases between the two germline ends. In DNA, the CDR3 is TGTGCCAGCAGTTTACGGAGTGGGATCGGGGAGCTGTTTTTT. As protein: CASSLRSGIGELFF.

The genes are TRBV4-2 and TRBJ2-2; no clear D. The ends were cut back, 6 bases at V and 6 bases at J, with 8 bases in the middle. Germline CDR1 reads LGHNA; CDR2 reads YNFKEQ. This CDR3 has 12 residues. The CDR3 is CASREPAGELFF. The CDR3 DNA sequence: TGTGCCAGCAGAGAACCGGCCGGGGAGCTGTTTTTT.

The chain employs TRBV6-5 and TRBJ2-7; D gene unclear. Germline lookup yields CDR1 MNHEY and CDR2 SVGAGI. Trimming left V 0 bases short and J 4 bases short, with 10 bases between. This CDR3 contains 14 residues. CDR3 DNA: TGTGCCAGCAGTTACTCGGTCCTCCATTACGAGCAGTACTTC. Residues: CASSYSVLHYEQYF.

The chain employs TRBV5-1 and TRBJ1-2; D remains ambiguous. CDR3 length equals 12 residues. The germline CDR1 and CDR2 sequences are SGHRS and YFSETQ. Trimming cost V 4 bases and J 5 bases, with 9 bases left between them. In DNA form, the CDR3 reads TGCGCCAGCAGCCTTGAGACATATGGCTACACCTTC. It yields the protein CASSLETYGYTF.

This chain links TRBV6-1 with TRBJ2-7, with 13 bases identical to TRBD2. Trimming removed 1 base from V and 4 bases from J; junction bases left unmatched: 13. Germline values: CDR1 MNHNS, CDR2 SASEGT. The CDR3 runs to 19 residues. This chain's CDR3 is CASSEVSDPWGLAGYEQYF. The CDR3 DNA reads as TGTGCCAGCAGTGAAGTCTCTGATCCCTGGGGACTAGCGGGATACGAGCAGTACTTC.

The chain employs TRBV7-2 and TRBJ2-7; D unresolved. V was cut by 4 bases and J by 4 bases, with 14 bases left in between. This CDR3 comprises 14 residues. Germline V gene sequence: CDR1 SGHTA, CDR2 FQGNSA. The CDR3 nucleotides read TGTGCCAGCAGCTCGCGACTTTCGAGGTACGAGCAGTACTTC. The encoded protein is CASSSRLSRYEQYF.

The chain carries TRBV6-2 or TRBV6-3 and TRBJ2-7, with TRBD1 identical over 8 bases. The germline gives CDR1 MNHEY, CDR2 SVGEGT. Trimming cost V 4 bases and J 2 bases; bases outside gene matches: 10. The CDR3 has 16 residues. CDR3 protein: CASSFTTGGPAYEQYF. DNA of the CDR3: TGTGCCAGCAGTTTTACAACAGGGGGGCCCGCCTACGAGCAGTACTTC.

The chain has TRBV2 and TRBJ2-7; 10 positions agree with TRBD1. The CDR3 loop spans 14 amino acids. V shed 2 bases, J shed 4 bases, and the junction held 2 bases outside the gene matches. CDR1 SNHLY and CDR2 FYNNEI come from the germline V gene. CDR3 in amino acids: CASSERDRGYEQYF. The CDR3 DNA reads TGTGCCAGCAGTGAAAGGGACAGGGGTTACGAGCAGTACTTC.

This chain joins TRBV3-1 (or the pseudogene TRBV3-2) and TRBJ1-3; D remains unclear. Germline V gene data show CDR1 as LGHDT and CDR2 as YNNKEL (reference sequence). The CDR3 contains 12 residues. Trimming stripped 8 bases from V and 2 bases from J, with 7 bases between. CDR3 sequence (DNA): TGTGCCAGCGACGGAGCTGGAAACACCATATATTTT. Amino acid sequence: CASDGAGNTIYF.

The chain joins TRBV9 to TRBJ1-2; unclear D gene. Germline CDR1 reads SGDLS; CDR2 reads YYNGEE. The CDR3 sequence is 14 residues long. Trimming stripped 4 bases from V and 4 bases from J, with 14 bases between. Here the CDR3 DNA reads TGTGCCAGCAGCCCGAGCTGGGAGGGCTATGGCTACACCTTC. Its translation: CASSPSWEGYGYTF.

The chain links TRBV2 to TRBJ1-1; 7 nucleotides match TRBD1. The ends lost 7 bases at V and 9 bases at J; junction bases unmatched: 8. CDR1 and CDR2 from the germline V gene are SNHLY and FYNNEI. The CDR3 loop spans 12 amino acids. CDR3 DNA: TGTGCCAGCATTGGGGACAGTCAGAAAGCTTTCTTT. As protein: CASIGDSQKAFF.

The chain uses TRBV2 and TRBJ1-5, with 7 bases lining up with TRBD1. J lost 5 bases, V lost 6 bases, and 10 bases had no gene match. Per germline, CDR1 SNHLY and CDR2 FYNNEI. This CDR3 comprises 15 residues. The CDR3 DNA follows: TGTGCCAGCAGGGGACTCCGGGACAGAGATCAGCCCCAGCATTTT. Amino acids: CASRGLRDRDQPQHF.

The chain carries TRBV6-5 and TRBJ1-2; unclear D gene. The CDR3 length is 12 residues. V was cut by 2 bases and J by 13 bases, with 14 bases left in between. Per the germline V gene, CDR1 is MNHEY and CDR2 is SVGAGI. The DNA of the CDR3 is TGTGCCAGCAGTTACCCAAGACGGCCCCTCACCTTC. As protein: CASSYPRRPLTF.

The rearrangement links TRBV6-5 to TRBJ2-1, with a possible D match to TRBD1 (5 bases). CDR1 is MNHEY, CDR2 SVGAGI, per germline. This CDR3 has 12 amino acids. V lost 4 bases and J 6 bases, leaving 7 bases between the germline ends. The CDR3 DNA is TGTGCCAGCAGTTTTCAGGGCAATGAGCAGTTCTTC. This encodes CASSFQGNEQFF.

This clone has just one count. The sample carries other DNA sequences with the same CDR3. The chain's CDR3 is CASSLQETQYF. Here the CDR3 DNA reads TGCGCCAGCAGCCTACAAGAGACCCAGTACTTC. The rearrangement joins TRBV5-1 to TRBJ2-5; D is unresolved. Deletions cut 4 bases from V and 2 bases from J, with 3 bases between. Germline CDR1 SGHRS, CDR2 YFSETQ. The CDR3 runs to 11 residues.